These T cell receptor beta chains were read from a single sample in a study of shared clonotypes between healthy human individuals. Measured with immunoSEQ multiplex PCR; TCRdb has only the in-frame clones, and not every one. Here the sample spans millions of clones, more than 85% being singletons. The sequenced sample was naive CD4+ T cells from PBMCs. These receptors were obtained from a man between 18 and 29 years old in good health. Some clones in this sample may be carry-over from other donors' samples. The CDR3 runs from the conserved cysteine through the conserved F or W. The D gene is left open where the match is weak. The size of a clone is reported for some rows only, either as once, few or many, or as a class for expanded clones.

D gene: NA; J gene: TRBJ1-2; V gene: TRBV28; clone size: NA; CDR3 DNA: TGTGCCAGCAGTTACCCCTCTCATAACTATGGCTACACCTTC; CDR3 protein: CASSYPSHNYGYTF
D gene: TRBD1; J gene: TRBJ1-2; V gene: TRBV27; clone size: NA; CDR3 DNA: TGTGCCAGCAGTTCAGACCCGGGACAGGGGAACTATGGCTACACCTTC; CDR3 protein: CASSSDPGQGNYGYTF
D gene: NA; J gene: TRBJ1-6; V gene: TRBV6-6; clone size: NA; CDR3 DNA: TGTGCCAGCAGTTACCGCCCCCAACAGTCCACCCTCCACTTT; CDR3 protein: CASSYRPQQSTLHF
D gene: NA; J gene: TRBJ2-7; V gene: TRBV6-5; clone size: NA; CDR3 DNA: TGTGCCAGCAGTTCCTCTGGCCTCCCCTACGAGCAGTACTTC; CDR3 protein: CASSSSGLPYEQYF
D gene: NA; J gene: TRBJ2-7; V gene: TRBV21-1; clone size: NA; CDR3 DNA: TGTGCCAGCAGCAAGGGGAAGACTAGCGGGAGCTCCTACGAGCAGTACTTC; CDR3 protein: CASSKGKTSGSSYEQYF
D gene: NA; J gene: TRBJ2-3; V gene: TRBV7-9; clone size: once; CDR3 DNA: TGTGCCAGCAGCCTGTACGAGGGTTCGTCAGGAGATACGCAGTATTTT; CDR3 protein: CASSLYEGSSGDTQYF
D gene: NA; J gene: TRBJ1-1; V gene: TRBV2; clone size: NA; CDR3 DNA: TGTGCCAGCAGTGTTCAGGGCATGAACACTGAAGCTTTCTTT; CDR3 protein: CASSVQGMNTEAFF
D gene: NA; J gene: TRBJ1-1; V gene: TRBV6-5; clone size: NA; CDR3 DNA: TGTGCCAGCAGTTCCCAGGATCGGCCGGCGGCTTTCTTT; CDR3 protein: CASSSQDRPAAFF
D gene: NA; J gene: TRBJ2-1; V gene: TRBV6-1; clone size: NA; CDR3 DNA: TGTGCCAGCAGTGACTGGGGGCCCCACAATGAGCAGTTCTTC; CDR3 protein: CASSDWGPHNEQFF
D gene: TRBD1; J gene: TRBJ1-1; V gene: TRBV6-5; clone size: NA; CDR3 DNA: TGTGCCAGCAGGCCGACAGGGAAGGGCACTGAAGCTTTCTTT; CDR3 protein: CASRPTGKGTEAFF
D gene: NA; J gene: TRBJ1-2; V gene: TRBV6-1; clone size: few; CDR3 DNA: TGTGCCAGCAGTGCGAATGTCGGTCCGTATGGCTACACCTTC; CDR3 protein: CASSANVGPYGYTF
D gene: TRBD1; J gene: TRBJ2-7; V gene: TRBV6-5; clone size: once; CDR3 DNA: TGTGCCAGCAGACGCGACAGGGGCCAGGACTACGAGCAGTACTTC; CDR3 protein: CASRRDRGQDYEQYF
D gene: TRBD2; J gene: TRBJ2-7; V gene: TRBV6-1; clone size: NA; CDR3 DNA: TGTGCCAGCGGACTAGCGGCTTCCTACGAGCAGTACTTC; CDR3 protein: CASGLAASYEQYF
D gene: TRBD1; J gene: TRBJ1-1; V gene: TRBV15; clone size: NA; CDR3 DNA: TGTGCCACCAAACAGGGGATGAACACTGAAGCTTTCTTT; CDR3 protein: CATKQGMNTEAFF
D gene: NA; J gene: TRBJ1-6; V gene: TRBV5-4; clone size: NA; CDR3 DNA: TGTGCCAGCAGCCGTCGAACGGCGGGCTATAATTCACCCCTCCACTTT; CDR3 protein: CASSRRTAGYNSPLHF
D gene: NA; J gene: TRBJ2-4; V gene: TRBV6-1; clone size: NA; CDR3 DNA: TGTGCCAGCAGTGAGCCGGAGCTAGCCAAAAACATTCAGTACTTC; CDR3 protein: CASSEPELAKNIQYF
D gene: NA; J gene: TRBJ1-2; V gene: TRBV18; clone size: NA; CDR3 DNA: TGTGCCAGCTCACCTACCGAGGGACTCAACTATGGCTACACCTTC; CDR3 protein: CASSPTEGLNYGYTF
D gene: NA; J gene: TRBJ1-4; V gene: TRBV28; clone size: NA; CDR3 DNA: TGTGCCTCGGGGGGGACAACTAATGAAAAACTGTTTTTT; CDR3 protein: CASGGTTNEKLFF
D gene: NA; J gene: TRBJ1-1; V gene: TRBV9; clone size: few; CDR3 DNA: TGTGCCAGCAGCGTTCAGGCACAAGGGGCCACTGAAGCTTTCTTT; CDR3 protein: CASSVQAQGATEAFF
D gene: NA; J gene: TRBJ2-5; V gene: TRBV6-5; clone size: NA; CDR3 DNA: TGTGCCAGCAGTTACTCGTGGGCGAGACAAGAGACCCAGTACTTC; CDR3 protein: CASSYSWARQETQYF
D gene: NA; J gene: TRBJ2-7; V gene: TRBV29-1; clone size: NA; CDR3 DNA: TGCAGCGTTATCAGGGGCGGGAACGAGCAGTACTTC; CDR3 protein: CSVIRGGNEQYF
D gene: NA; J gene: TRBJ2-2; V gene: TRBV7-9; clone size: NA; CDR3 DNA: TGTGCCAGCAGCCGGACGCGTCCCGCGAACACCGGGGAGCTGTTTTTT; CDR3 protein: CASSRTRPANTGELFF
D gene: NA; J gene: TRBJ2-2; V gene: TRBV7-9; clone size: NA; CDR3 DNA: TGTGCCAGCACCGGCACCCTGGCCGGGGAGCTGTTTTTT; CDR3 protein: CASTGTLAGELFF
D gene: NA; J gene: TRBJ2-7; V gene: TRBV5-4; clone size: NA; CDR3 DNA: TGTGCCAGCAGCTTGGACCAGGGACCCTACGAGCAGTACTTC; CDR3 protein: CASSLDQGPYEQYF
D gene: TRBD1; J gene: TRBJ1-2; V gene: TRBV5-5; clone size: few; CDR3 DNA: TGTGCCAGCAGCTTACAGGGGGCGCGTGGCTACACCTTC; CDR3 protein: CASSLQGARGYTF
D gene: TRBD1; J gene: TRBJ1-4; V gene: TRBV5-4; clone size: NA; CDR3 DNA: TGTGCCAGCAGCTTGGCTCAGGGGGCTCGAGAAAAACTGTTTTTT; CDR3 protein: CASSLAQGAREKLFF
D gene: NA; J gene: TRBJ2-5; V gene: TRBV28; clone size: NA; CDR3 DNA: TGTGCCAGTACTTATTTGGGCCAGGGGGAGACCCAGTACTTC; CDR3 protein: CASTYLGQGETQYF
D gene: TRBD1; J gene: TRBJ1-1; V gene: TRBV7-2; clone size: NA; CDR3 DNA: TGTGCCAGCAGCTTAGCCCCATTGAGACAGGGGGAAGCTTTCTTT; CDR3 protein: CASSLAPLRQGEAFF
D gene: TRBD1; J gene: TRBJ1-1; V gene: TRBV5-4; clone size: NA; CDR3 DNA: TGTGCCAGCAGCTCGGCCTGGACAGGGAACACTGAAGCTTTCTTT; CDR3 protein: CASSSAWTGNTEAFF
D gene: TRBD1; J gene: TRBJ2-2; V gene: TRBV18; clone size: NA; CDR3 DNA: TGTGCCAGCTCGCCACCCGACAGGGGGCTTACCGGGGAGCTGTTTTTT; CDR3 protein: CASSPPDRGLTGELFF
D gene: TRBD2; J gene: TRBJ2-2; V gene: TRBV5-4; clone size: NA; CDR3 DNA: TGTGCCAGCAGCCTTAGCGGGAGGGCCGGCGCCGGGGAGCTGTTTTTT; CDR3 protein: CASSLSGRAGAGELFF
D gene: TRBD2; J gene: TRBJ2-1; V gene: TRBV30; clone size: NA; CDR3 DNA: TGTGCCTGGAGACCCGCCGGGGCGGGAGGGCGGTACAATGAGCAGTTCTTC; CDR3 protein: CAWRPAGAGGRYNEQFF
D gene: NA; J gene: TRBJ1-2; V gene: TRBV5-4; clone size: NA; CDR3 DNA: TGTGCCAGCAGCCCCGAGTCGGTAGGCTATGGCTACACCTTC; CDR3 protein: CASSPESVGYGYTF
D gene: NA; J gene: TRBJ1-2; V gene: TRBV5-6; clone size: NA; CDR3 DNA: TGTGCCAGCAGCTTGAGCCCTGTTGGGGAGTATGGCTACACCTTC; CDR3 protein: CASSLSPVGEYGYTF
D gene: NA; J gene: TRBJ1-5; V gene: TRBV12-1; clone size: NA; CDR3 DNA: TGTGCCAGCAGCTTTTGGGGCAATCAGCCCCAGCATTTT; CDR3 protein: CASSFWGNQPQHF
D gene: TRBD2; J gene: TRBJ2-1; V gene: TRBV27; clone size: NA; CDR3 DNA: TGTGCCAGCAGTTTACGTGGGACTAGCGGGAAGAATGAGCAGTTCTTC; CDR3 protein: CASSLRGTSGKNEQFF
D gene: NA; J gene: TRBJ1-5; V gene: TRBV15; clone size: NA; CDR3 DNA: TGTGCCACCAGCCCCCGGGCAGGCCCTTGGAGCAATCAGCCCCAGCATTTT; CDR3 protein: CATSPRAGPWSNQPQHF
D gene: NA; J gene: TRBJ2-1; V gene: TRBV7-3; clone size: NA; CDR3 DNA: TGTGCCAGCAGCTTACGCGGAGGGCCAGACAATGAGCAGTTCTTC; CDR3 protein: CASSLRGGPDNEQFF
D gene: NA; J gene: TRBJ2-5; V gene: TRBV5-1; clone size: NA; CDR3 DNA: TGCGCCAGCAGCTTTCAGGGAGAGGAGACCCAGTACTTC; CDR3 protein: CASSFQGEETQYF
D gene: NA; J gene: TRBJ1-1; V gene: TRBV7-2; clone size: NA; CDR3 DNA: TGTGCCAGCAGCTTAGACAGGACGAACACTGAAGCTTTCTTT; CDR3 protein: CASSLDRTNTEAFF
D gene: TRBD1; J gene: TRBJ1-5; V gene: TRBV28; clone size: NA; CDR3 DNA: TGTGCCAGCAGTCCGACAGGGAACTTTCAGCCCCAGCATTTT; CDR3 protein: CASSPTGNFQPQHF
D gene: TRBD2; J gene: TRBJ2-7; V gene: TRBV25-1; clone size: NA; CDR3 DNA: TGTGCCAGCACCGGGACTAGCGGCTCCTACGAGCAGTACTTC; CDR3 protein: CASTGTSGSYEQYF
D gene: NA; J gene: TRBJ1-2; V gene: TRBV4-2; clone size: few; CDR3 DNA: TGTGCCAGCAGCCAAGCTAACTATGGCTACACCTTC; CDR3 protein: CASSQANYGYTF
D gene: TRBD2; J gene: TRBJ2-1; V gene: TRBV29-1; clone size: NA; CDR3 DNA: TGCAGCGTTGGGGCTAGCGGGAGCGGGTCCTACAATGAGCAGTTCTTC; CDR3 protein: CSVGASGSGSYNEQFF
D gene: NA; J gene: TRBJ1-2; V gene: TRBV15; clone size: NA; CDR3 DNA: TGTGCCACCAGCAGAGATCCGCAGGGCCTGGGGGGGGGCTACACCTTC; CDR3 protein: CATSRDPQGLGGGYTF
D gene: TRBD1; J gene: TRBJ2-1; V gene: TRBV5-4; clone size: NA; CDR3 DNA: TGTGCCAGCAGCCCAGGACAGGGGGAGAGCAATGAGCAGTTCTTC; CDR3 protein: CASSPGQGESNEQFF
D gene: NA; J gene: TRBJ2-4; V gene: TRBV28; clone size: NA; CDR3 DNA: TGTGCCAGCAGGCAACAAGGGGCCAAAAACATTCAGTACTTC; CDR3 protein: CASRQQGAKNIQYF
D gene: NA; J gene: TRBJ2-3; V gene: TRBV6-6; clone size: NA; CDR3 DNA: TGTGCCAGCAGAATTGGCACAGATACGCAGTATTTT; CDR3 protein: CASRIGTDTQYF
D gene: TRBD2; J gene: TRBJ2-3; V gene: TRBV7-3; clone size: once; CDR3 DNA: TGTGCCAGCAGCCCGGAGGGGAGGGGTGATACGCAGTATTTT; CDR3 protein: CASSPEGRGDTQYF
D gene: NA; J gene: TRBJ1-2; V gene: TRBV30; clone size: NA; CDR3 DNA: TGTGCCTGGAGTGGATTCCGGGACCTCTATGGCTACACCTTC; CDR3 protein: CAWSGFRDLYGYTF
D gene: TRBD2; J gene: TRBJ2-1; V gene: TRBV15; clone size: NA; CDR3 DNA: TGTGCCACCAGCAGATTAGCGGTGGGGCTAGCGGGAGGGAACCGTGAGCAGTTCTTC; CDR3 protein: CATSRLAVGLAGGNREQFF
D gene: TRBD1; J gene: TRBJ2-7; V gene: TRBV4-2; clone size: NA; CDR3 DNA: TGTGCCAGCAGCCGGGACAGGAGCTACGAGCAGTACTTC; CDR3 protein: CASSRDRSYEQYF
D gene: NA; J gene: TRBJ2-7; V gene: TRBV30; clone size: NA; CDR3 DNA: TGTGCCTGGACCAACTACCGTCTAGGCGAGCAGTACTTC; CDR3 protein: CAWTNYRLGEQYF
D gene: TRBD1; J gene: TRBJ1-1; V gene: TRBV10-3; clone size: NA; CDR3 DNA: TGTGCCATCAGTGAGTCAGGGACAGTAAACACTGAAGCTTTCTTT; CDR3 protein: CAISESGTVNTEAFF
D gene: TRBD1; J gene: TRBJ1-1; V gene: TRBV6-1; clone size: few; CDR3 DNA: TGTGCCAGCAGCAGACAGGGCCGAGTAACTGAAGCTTTCTTT; CDR3 protein: CASSRQGRVTEAFF
D gene: NA; J gene: TRBJ1-3; V gene: TRBV5-3; clone size: NA; CDR3 DNA: TGTGCCAGAAGCTTGAGCTCAGGGAAGGGAAACACCATATATTTT; CDR3 protein: CARSLSSGKGNTIYF
D gene: NA; J gene: TRBJ2-3; V gene: TRBV9; clone size: NA; CDR3 DNA: TGTGCCAGCACCCCGACCGGGGGCAGCACAGATACGCAGTATTTT; CDR3 protein: CASTPTGGSTDTQYF